A selection of T cell receptor beta chains follows, all from one sample in a study of T cell changes during pregnancy in multiple sclerosis. Sequenced by immunoSEQ multiplex PCR; TCRdb stores in-frame clones only, minus some. The data show approximately 70,000 clones, around 92% seen once. This sample comprised peripheral blood, obtained after pregnancy. These receptors were collected from a female donor with multiple sclerosis, enrolled in a pregnancy study. CDR3s leave out the opening cysteine and the closing phenylalanine or tryptophan. Fields, in order: CDR3 length, clone size, V gene, CDR3 protein. Not every row has a clone size; where given, it reads once, few, many or a size class.

13 NA TRBV5-1 ASSWTGQASTEAF
9 NA TRBV29-1 SVRRGDEQF
14 NA TRBV9 ASRPSGGTPYNEQF
15 NA TRBV27 ASSSPLGGQGRTEAF
17 NA TRBV7-9 ASSLGKASGRISYNEQF
13 NA TRBV6-1 ASSDDVTGSGEQF
12 NA TRBV19 ASRANIEGYEQY
12 NA TRBV11-2 ASSLGGSNQPQH
11 NA TRBV27 ASSFLSRTEAF
13 NA TRBV6-6 ASLWGPQGNSEQY
14 NA TRBV19 ASSEDGRVPAYGYT
12 few TRBV5-1 ASSFGDSNQPQH
11 once TRBV27 ASRGTIHNEQF
12 NA TRBV5-1 ASRNGTSGYEQY
13 NA TRBV4-1 ASSPPVQGPGGYT
11 NA TRBV6-6 ASSYRGGDGYT
12 NA TRBV5-1 ASRSGGKDYGYT
13 NA TRBV5-1 ASSLTGDSNQPQH
15 NA TRBV5-6 ASSFYRDRDLGNEQF
13 once TRBV2 ASSPTGAGANVLT
13 few TRBV13 ASSASGTGFVEAF
15 NA TRBV5-1 ASSLDSASGSTDTQY
13 NA TRBV28 ASSKGGARNTEAF
13 once TRBV2 ASSDGTGLRYEQY
13 NA TRBV19 ASSITIRGDDEQF
12 NA TRBV11-2 ASSFLQDTGELF
14 NA TRBV11-2 ASSRPDRALPYEQY
12 NA TRBV27 ASSPGGRDTEAF
11 NA TRBV10-3 AISAGKGETQY
13 NA TRBV18 ASSLTGQGGNEQY
13 NA TRBV7-2 ASSLENRGTDTQY
10 NA TRBV18 ASSPSNHEAF